This T cell receptor (beta chain) came from a study of control samples from healthy donors and cancer patients. The germline gives CDR1 SQVTM, CDR2 ANQGSEA. The ends lost 8 bases at V and 11 bases at J; junction bases unmatched: 11. The CDR3 totals 11 residues. Sequencing used immunoSEQ multiplex PCR; TCRdb keeps in-frame clones, though not all of them. The sample contains 60,000 to 70,000 clones, approximately 85% of which appear only once. The chain couples TRBV29-1 to TRBJ1-1, with 7 bases matching TRBD1. This TCR was sampled from a man aged 35-49 years in good health. The sequenced material came from blood. CDR3 loop: CSSCTDRDAFF. CDR3 nucleotides: TGCAGCTCCTGCACCGACAGGGATGCTTTCTTT.